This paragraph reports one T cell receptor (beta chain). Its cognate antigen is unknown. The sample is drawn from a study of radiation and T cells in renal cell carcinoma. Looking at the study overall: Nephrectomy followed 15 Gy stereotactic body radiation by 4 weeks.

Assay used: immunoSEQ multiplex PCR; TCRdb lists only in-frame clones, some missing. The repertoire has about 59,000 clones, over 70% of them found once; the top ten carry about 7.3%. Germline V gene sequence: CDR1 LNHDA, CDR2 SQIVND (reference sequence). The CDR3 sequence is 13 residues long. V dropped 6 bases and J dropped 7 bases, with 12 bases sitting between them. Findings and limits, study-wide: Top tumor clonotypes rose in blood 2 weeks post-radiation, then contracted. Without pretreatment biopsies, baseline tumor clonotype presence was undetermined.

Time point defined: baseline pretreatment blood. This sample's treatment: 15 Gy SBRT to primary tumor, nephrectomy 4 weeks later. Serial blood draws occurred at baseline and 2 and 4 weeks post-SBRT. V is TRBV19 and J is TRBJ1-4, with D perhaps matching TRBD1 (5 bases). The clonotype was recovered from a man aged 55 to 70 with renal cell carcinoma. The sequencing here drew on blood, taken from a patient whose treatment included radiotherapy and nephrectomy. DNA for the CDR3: TGTGCCAGTAGATTCCGGGACTTTGAAAAACTGTTTTTT. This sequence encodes CASRFRDFEKLFF.